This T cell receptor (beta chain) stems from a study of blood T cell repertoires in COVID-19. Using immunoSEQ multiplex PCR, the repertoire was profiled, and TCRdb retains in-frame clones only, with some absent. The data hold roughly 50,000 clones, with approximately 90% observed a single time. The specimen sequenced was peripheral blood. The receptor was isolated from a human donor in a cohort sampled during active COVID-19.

The CDR3: CASRAGQSYGYTF. The DNA for the CDR3 is TGTGCCAGCAGGGCCGGACAGAGCTATGGCTACACCTTC. The chain uses TRBV2 and TRBJ1-2, with TRBD1 as a possible D gene (6 bases). CDR1 and CDR2 (germline): SNHLY, FYNNEI. The ends were cut back, 6 bases at V and 4 bases at J, with 12 bases in the middle. The CDR3 is 13 residues long.